These 17 T cell receptor beta chains share one sample of origin, sequenced in a study of cytotoxic CD8 clonotypes in ibrutinib-treated CLL (dated by TCRdb to the early 2020s). Library construction relied on the immunoSEQ multiplex PCR assay. TCRdb retrieved this table from immuneACCESS and kept in-frame rearrangements only. Not all clones are present; in checked studies, unresolved V genes account for under half, and no reason is known for the remainder. This sample is represented by more than 15,000 clones; roughly four fifths of them were singletons. The top ten constitute about 15% of the sample. This specimen consisted of PBMCs, obtained before ibrutinib treatment. The receptors come from a human donor with chronic lymphocytic leukemia.

V and J are TRBV5-1 and TRBJ2-3; 11 bases fit TRBD1. V was pared by 4 bases and J by 6 bases, with 7 bases of the junction left unmatched. This CDR3 has 15 amino acids. Germline-derived CDR1 and CDR2 are SGHRS and YFSETQ. CDR3 in amino acids: CASSRTGTGGDTQYF. The CDR3, as DNA: TGCGCCAGCAGCCGGACCGGGACAGGGGGGGATACGCAGTATTTT.

CDR3 sequence reads: CASSLAGGLGTGELFF. The DNA of the CDR3 is TGCGCCAGCAGCTTGGCAGGGGGCTTGGGCACCGGGGAGCTGTTTTTT. V and J are TRBV5-1 and TRBJ2-2, with 8 positions matching TRBD1. Trimming at V came to 0 bases and at J to 4 bases, leaving 5 bases not matched to a gene. The CDR3 is made up of 16 amino acids. Germline loops: CDR1 SGHRS, CDR2 YFSETQ.

The rearrangement uses TRBV4-2 and TRBJ2-7; 7 nucleotides align to TRBD1. The germline gives CDR1 LGHNA, CDR2 YNFKEQ. This CDR3 has 16 residues. The ends lost 0 bases at V and 2 bases at J; junction bases unmatched: 7. CDR3 DNA: TGTGCCAGCAGCCAAGAAACCGGGACAGCTGCCTACGAGCAGTACTTC. It is translated as CASSQETGTAAYEQYF.

V is TRBV6-4 and J is TRBJ2-2; D uncertain. V was clipped by 6 bases and J by 4 bases, with 9 bases between them. Germline lookup yields CDR1 MRHNA and CDR2 SNTAGT. The CDR3 loop spans 13 amino acids. The DNA for the CDR3 is TGTGCCAGCAGCGATATTGCCACCGGGGAGCTGTTTTTT. Its translation is CASSDIATGELFF.

This sequence joins TRBV19 and TRBJ2-7, with D perhaps assigned TRBD1 or TRBD2 (6 bases each). V dropped 5 bases and J dropped 4 bases, with 12 bases sitting between them. The germline V gene encodes CDR1 LNHDA and CDR2 SQIVND (reference sequence). This CDR3 has 13 amino acids. CDR3 in DNA: TGTGCCAGTAGTCGACAAGGGGGGTACGAGCAGTACTTC. Residues: CASSRQGGYEQYF.

The rearrangement joins TRBV5-6 to TRBJ2-1, with TRBD2 matching 7 bases. The CDR3 runs to 15 residues. Germline V gene data show CDR1 as SGHDT and CDR2 as YYEEEE. V dropped 7 bases and J dropped 8; count of bases not matched to a gene: 15. CDR3 DNA: TGTGCCAGCTCCCTGGGGGGGGACCCAGGCGATGAGCAGTTCTTC. Translation: CASSLGGDPGDEQFF.

The V gene is TRBV9, the J gene TRBJ1-4; D unclear. The V gene lost 6 bases and the J gene lost 0 bases, with 21 bases spanning the gap. Germline V gene sequence: CDR1 SGDLS, CDR2 YYNGEE. This CDR3 is 18 amino acids long. Here the CDR3 reads CASTRSPMWIATNEKLFF. CDR3 DNA: TGTGCCAGCACTCGGAGCCCCATGTGGATTGCAACTAATGAAAAACTGTTTTTT. Filled out from reference TRBV9 and TRBJ1-4, the complete variable domain reads DSGVTQTPKHLITATGQRVTLRCSPRSGDLSVYWYQQSLDQGLQFLIQYYNGEERAKGNILERFSAQQFPDLHSELNLSSLELGDSALYFCASTRSPMWIATNEKLFFGSGTQLSVL.

V usage is TRBV7-2 and J usage is TRBJ1-1, with D tentatively TRBD1 (5 bases). Per germline, CDR1 SGHTA and CDR2 FQGNSA. Between the trimmed V and J ends, which lost 3 bases and 4 bases, there was a span of 15 bases. The CDR3 length is 15 residues. CDR3 residues: CASSFRGGGGTEAFF. The DNA of the CDR3 is TGTGCCAGCAGCTTTCGGGGCGGAGGCGGCACTGAAGCTTTCTTT.

The gene calls are TRBV27 and TRBJ1-1; a weak D match, TRBD1 (6 bases). This CDR3 region has 14 residues. Germline V lookup: CDR1 MNHEY, CDR2 SMNVEV (reference sequence). The V gene lost 5 bases and the J gene lost 4 bases, with 14 bases spanning the gap. The CDR3 DNA reads as TGTGCCAGCAGTGCAAGACAGGATATCACTGAAGCTTTCTTT. Its translation is CASSARQDITEAFF.

This chain links TRBV5-1 with TRBJ2-3; 7 nucleotides align to TRBD1. The CDR3 has 15 amino acids. V lost 0 bases and J lost 2; bases outside the gene matches: 3. Germline CDR1 reads SGHRS; CDR2 reads YFSETQ. DNA of the CDR3: TGCGCCAGCAGCTTGGAGGGGGCGCACACAGATACGCAGTATTTT. Translating gives CASSLEGAHTDTQYF.

The chain is built from TRBV7-2 and TRBJ2-5, with D tentatively TRBD1 or TRBD2 (5 bases each). CDR1 is SGHTA, CDR2 FQGNSA, per germline. The CDR3 totals 14 residues. With 5 bases removed from V and 1 base from J, the gap between germline ends came to 11 bases. For the CDR3, the DNA is TGTGCCAGCAGCGGTACCGGGGCCCAAGAGACCCAGTACTTC. This gives the protein CASSGTGAQETQYF.

The chain recombines TRBV5-1 with TRBJ2-3; 10 nucleotides align to TRBD2. The CDR3 runs to 16 residues. V was clipped by 2 bases and J by 6 bases; unmatched bases: 9. Germline loops: CDR1 SGHRS, CDR2 YFSETQ. The CDR3, as DNA: TGCGCCAGCAGCTTTAACCCTAGCGGGAGCCCCGATACGCAGTATTTT. Protein sequence: CASSFNPSGSPDTQYF.

The chain is built from TRBV19 and TRBJ1-2; TRBD1 might be the D (5 bases). The CDR3 sequence is 15 residues long. V lost 2 bases, J lost 5 bases, and 15 bases lay in between. CDR1 and CDR2 (germline): LNHDA, SQIVND (reference sequence). CDR3 protein: CASSIFYETDYGYTF. The DNA of the CDR3 is TGTGCCAGTAGTATATTTTACGAGACAGATTATGGCTACACCTTC.

The rearrangement uses TRBV7-9 and TRBJ2-7; 9 nucleotides align to TRBD1. V lost 5 bases to trimming and J lost 1 base; unmatched junction nucleotides: 6. Per the germline V gene, CDR1 is SEHNR and CDR2 is FQNEAQ (reference sequence). This CDR3 has 15 residues. The CDR3 spells CASSMDRGESYEQYF. The CDR3 DNA sequence: TGTGCCAGCAGCATGGACAGGGGCGAGTCCTACGAGCAGTACTTC.

This chain joins TRBV7-6 and TRBJ2-7, with D maybe TRBD1 (6 bases). The germline CDR1 and CDR2 sequences are SGHVS and FNYEAQ. The ends were cut back, 3 bases at V and 3 bases at J, with 12 bases in the middle. CDR3 length: 14 residues. CDR3 DNA: TGTGCCAGCAGCTTCACAGGGACGGGCTACGAGCAGTACTTC. The encoded protein is CASSFTGTGYEQYF.

This clone was found a few times. The rearrangement links TRBV6-4 to TRBJ1-1; D is unresolved. The germline CDR1 and CDR2 sequences are MRHNA and SNTAGT. V was pared by 3 bases and J by 2 bases, with 7 bases between. This CDR3 comprises 13 residues. This CDR3 is CASSEIPNTEAFF. CDR3 sequence (DNA): TGTGCCAGCAGTGAGATTCCTAACACTGAAGCTTTCTTT.

This clone was counted once. This chain links TRBV28 with TRBJ2-5; no firm D call. The germline V gene encodes CDR1 MDHEN and CDR2 SYDVKM. CDR3 size: 14 residues. V shed 3 bases and J shed 1 base, with 9 bases lying between them. Here the CDR3 DNA reads TGTGCCAGCAGTTTGTCCCGGGCCCAAGAGACCCAGTACTTC. It codes for CASSLSRAQETQYF. The full variable domain, completed using reference TRBV28 and TRBJ2-5, is DVKVTQSSRYLVKRTGEKVFLECVQDMDHENMFWYRQDPGLGLRLIYFSYDVKMKEKGDIPEGYSVSREKKERFSLILESASTNQTSMYLCASSLSRAQETQYFGPGTRLLVL.